This TCR beta chain was captured in a study of blood T cell repertoires in COVID-19 (dated by TCRdb to 2018 to 2020). Background for the entire study: Samples from collaborators originated in the United States, Italy and Spain and spanned both the acute and convalescent phases of COVID-19. A freely available public database, intended as a resource for researchers studying the immune response to SARS-CoV-2, is where the repertoires were released. HLA class I and class II types, where available, came from metadata supplied by the sample provider rather than from assay-based typing. The samples were drawn from two sources: the first 160 participants of the ongoing ImmuneRACE study, and 1,200 or so subjects contributed by 6 global collaborators. The sample metadata nearly always contained a de-identified subject ID, COVID-19 status, age in years and sex. Subjects who had been exposed to COVID-19, were actively infected with it, or had recovered from it provided the deeply sampled blood TCRbeta repertoires that made up the dataset. The prospective study material was composed of cDNA or gDNA derived from T cells, B-cell-depleted T cells, or PBMCs. The paper's findings and limits, for the study overall: The amount of clinical and demographic metadata varied by source and participant and was provided uncurated.

The CDR3 covers 14 residues, taking in both the cysteine and the phenylalanine. Left in the record is the CDR3 DNA by itself, 42 bases read in frame from the first base. From the germline V gene (reference sequence), CDR1 is LNHNV and CDR2 is YYDKDF. Trimming removed 0 bases from V and 4 bases from J, leaving 9 bases between the germline ends. In its sample, this clone was seen once. There is no known antigen for this receptor. Qualities for individual bases were not recorded, and no much larger clone is one base off. TCRbeta CDR3 regions were amplified from genomic DNA by means of the immunoSEQ Assay, a bias-controlled multiplex PCR. The paper's processing steps were these. Within the assay, amplification of reference gene primers was used to estimate how many nucleated cells each sample contained. Sequence reads were collapsed and filtered to measure the absolute abundance of every unique TCRbeta CDR3 rearrangement. Productive Simpson clonality was computed per sample as the square root of Simpson's diversity index over productive rearrangements. Entries here come from immuneACCESS through TCRdb and include only in-frame sequences with V and J called. Some clones fail to appear in such tables; in the studies checked, an unresolved V gene covers under half of the shortfall, and the cause of the remainder is unknown. That table gives V, J and clone size, and the DNA gave D and trimming. Across this sample there are 210,000 or so clones, with more than 80% seen only once. The ten largest clones take up 0.95% to 1.5% of the sample.

At one collaborating source in Seattle, patients were enrolled during active infection and were followed longitudinally through the course of disease. Whole blood was collected in K2EDTA tubes by collaborating institutions according to the institutions' own protocols. For TCRbeta analysis, collaborators shipped samples in one of three forms: frozen whole blood, isolated PBMCs, or DNA extracted from either of those sample types. This sequence uses TRBV15 and TRBJ1-2; TRBD1 is possibly the D segment (6 matching bases). This receptor was obtained from a woman under 40 with COVID-19, enrolled during active disease. What was sequenced was peripheral blood. The CDR3 protein: CATSRDRGTYGYTF. The sequence in DNA is TGTGCCACCAGCAGAGACAGGGGCACCTATGGCTACACCTTC.